These 10 T cell receptor beta chains came from one sample sequenced in a study of control samples from healthy donors and cancer patients. The assay was immunoSEQ multiplex PCR, and TCRdb's table has in-frame clones only and misses some. Of about 110,000 clones in the sample, about 80% were seen once. Sequencing was done on a sample of blood. These receptor sequences come from a man younger than 35 in good health.

The rearrangement uses TRBV5-1 and TRBJ2-5; D not certain. Germline V gene data show CDR1 as SGHRS and CDR2 as YFSETQ. The CDR3 extends over 16 amino acids. Trimming left V 3 bases short and J 1 base short, with 16 bases between. The CDR3 nucleotides are TGCGCCAGCAGCTCGGTGGGTTCCCAAGTCCAAGAGACCCAGTACTTC. It encodes CASSSVGSQVQETQYF. Full variable domain (missing parts from reference TRBV5-1 and TRBJ2-5): KAGVTQTPRYLIKTRGQQVTLSCSPISGHRSVSWYQQTPGQGLQFLFEYFSETQRNKGNFPGRFSGRQFSNSRSEMNVSTLELGDSALYLCASSSVGSQVQETQYFGPGTRLLVL.

The CDR3 spells CASRADIVAFF. The CDR3 DNA follows: TGTGCCAGCAGAGCTGACATTGTAGCTTTCTTT. This rearrangement joins TRBV6-5 to TRBJ1-1; no definite D call. CDR1 is MNHEY and CDR2 is SVGAGI in the germline V gene. The CDR3 is 11 residues long. Trimming removed 6 bases from V and 10 bases from J, with 12 bases in between.

The chain recombines TRBV7-9 with TRBJ1-2; a weak D match, TRBD1 (5 bases). CDR3 size: 16 residues. Trimming took 4 bases from V and 4 from J, leaving 19 bases between them. Germline V gives CDR1 SEHNR, CDR2 FQNEAQ (reference sequence). The CDR3 reads CASSSRVSEDSYGYTF. The DNA of the CDR3 is TGTGCCAGCAGCTCCAGGGTTTCCGAAGACAGCTATGGCTACACCTTC.

The V call is TRBV18, the J call TRBJ2-5; D possibly corresponds to TRBD2 (6 bases). The CDR3 sequence is 15 residues long. V was pared by 3 bases and J by 0 bases, with 11 bases between. Germline CDR1 and CDR2: KGHSH and LQKENI. CDR3 DNA: TGTGCCAGCTCACCTTTCCGGGGGAACCAAGAGACCCAGTACTTC. This codes for CASSPFRGNQETQYF.

This clone occurred many times. This sequence joins TRBV7-2 and TRBJ2-2, with D perhaps TRBD1 (5 bases). Per germline, CDR1 SGHTA and CDR2 FQGNSA. The CDR3 covers 15 residues. Trimming cost V 5 bases and J 0 bases, with 10 bases left between them. The CDR3 loop reads CASSVARANTGELFF. The CDR3 DNA reads as TGTGCCAGCAGCGTTGCCAGGGCGAACACCGGGGAGCTGTTTTTT.

The chain couples TRBV15 to TRBJ1-2, with a tentative D call TRBD1 (5 bases). Germline V CDR1 and CDR2: LNHNV, YYDKDF (reference sequence). The CDR3 length is 13 residues. The V end was cut by 2 bases, the J end by 8 bases, with 12 bases between. The CDR3 sequence: CATSRMGTGGYTF. Here the CDR3 DNA reads TGTGCCACCAGCAGAATGGGTACAGGCGGCTACACCTTC.

The V call is TRBV27, the J call TRBJ1-5, with D unresolved. V dropped 6 bases and J dropped 0 bases, with 15 bases sitting between them. The CDR3 consists of 16 residues. The germline V gene has CDR1 MNHEY and CDR2 SMNVEV (reference sequence). The CDR3 DNA sequence: TGTGCCAGCAGCCCTATTGATTTTTATAGCAATCAGCCCCAGCATTTT. It specifies CASSPIDFYSNQPQHF.

The rearrangement uses TRBV2 and TRBJ2-3; D gene ambiguous. CDR1 and CDR2 from the germline V gene are SNHLY and FYNNEI. The CDR3 loop spans 13 amino acids. V lost 2 bases and J lost 6, with 9 bases in between. CDR3 DNA sequence: TGTGCCAGCAGTGAAAGGCTAGGGGATACGCAGTATTTT. It specifies CASSERLGDTQYF.

The chain is built from TRBV6-4 and TRBJ2-7; TRBD1 aligns across 7 bases. Germline trimming cut 8 bases from V and 3 bases from J; bases unmatched to any gene: 22. The CDR3 totals 18 residues. The germline V gene encodes CDR1 MRHNA and CDR2 SNTAGT. CDR3 bases: TGTGCCAGCCCTCTAAGGCAGGGGGATCCCCTTATTCACTACGAGCAGTACTTC. Translation gives CASPLRQGDPLIHYEQYF.

V usage is TRBV7-9 and J usage is TRBJ2-5; D perhaps matches TRBD1 (6 bases). With 6 bases removed from V and 1 base from J, the gap between germline ends came to 21 bases. Germline V CDR1 and CDR2: SEHNR, FQNEAQ (reference sequence). This CDR3 region has 17 residues. The CDR3 sequence: CASREGQGLGVQETQYF. In nucleotides, the CDR3 is TGTGCCAGCAGAGAGGGCCAGGGGTTGGGCGTCCAAGAGACCCAGTACTTC.